This note documents a single T cell receptor (beta chain) sequence. The target of this receptor is not known. Base qualities are not recorded, but no much larger clone differs from it by a single base. The protocol used for the library was the immunoSEQ multiplex PCR assay. The immuneACCESS repertoire file appears here via TCRdb, limited to in-frame rearrangements. These files lack a portion of the clones; in checked studies, under half of the deficit traces to unresolved V genes, and the cause of the others is not known. The sample data list 55,000 to 65,000 clones, and 97% of these were observed just once. The top ten constitute 0.19% of the sample. This sample was taken from a study of technical replicates of blood from a handful of donors (dated by TCRdb to about 2017). The sample taken for sequencing was T cells isolated from PBMCs. This sequence originates from a human donor in good health.

The CDR3: CATSPGRAPVLTF. The nucleotide sequence is TGTGCCACCTCCCCCGGGAGGGCCCCCGTCCTGACTTTC. The V and J genes are TRBV19 and TRBJ2-6; the junction holds 8 bases that match TRBD2. CDR1 and CDR2, per the germline V gene (reference sequence), are LNHDA and SQIVND. Clipping removes 10 bases from V and 12 bases from J, with 11 as the unmatched junction base count. From cysteine to phenylalanine, the CDR3 is 13 amino acids long. The only DNA kept is the CDR3, 39 bases in frame from the first base.